The clone carrying this TCR beta chain occurred a few times. The data were obtained in a study of CD8+ T cells in alopecia areata. Study overall: Those treated were given oral tofacitinib at 5 to 10 mg twice daily. Once tofacitinib had been taken for 6 to 18 months, 6 months off drug followed.

Germline CDR1 SQVTM, CDR2 ANQGSEA. This CDR3 has 13 residues. V lost 6 bases, J lost 2 bases, and 7 bases stayed unmatched. Sequencing used cDNA as its template, made by extracting RNA and reverse transcribing it. The method was immunoSEQ multiplex PCR; TCRdb's version includes in-frame clones alone and lacks a portion of them. This sample carries around 190,000 clones, 60% to 70% of them seen once, and the ten largest clones take about 0.69%. As for treatment: oral pan-JAK inhibitor, 5-10 mg twice daily. Peripheral blood and lesional scalp punch biopsies were taken from alopecia areata patients. The starting material was CD4+ T cells sorted from blood, obtained at week 4, from a patient treated with tofacitinib. The sequence was obtained from a human donor with alopecia areata. V and J are TRBV29-1 and TRBJ2-7; 7 bases line up with TRBD1. The chain's CDR3 is CSVGTARTYEQYF. CDR3 sequence (DNA): TGCAGCGTCGGGACAGCCAGAACCTACGAGCAGTACTTC.